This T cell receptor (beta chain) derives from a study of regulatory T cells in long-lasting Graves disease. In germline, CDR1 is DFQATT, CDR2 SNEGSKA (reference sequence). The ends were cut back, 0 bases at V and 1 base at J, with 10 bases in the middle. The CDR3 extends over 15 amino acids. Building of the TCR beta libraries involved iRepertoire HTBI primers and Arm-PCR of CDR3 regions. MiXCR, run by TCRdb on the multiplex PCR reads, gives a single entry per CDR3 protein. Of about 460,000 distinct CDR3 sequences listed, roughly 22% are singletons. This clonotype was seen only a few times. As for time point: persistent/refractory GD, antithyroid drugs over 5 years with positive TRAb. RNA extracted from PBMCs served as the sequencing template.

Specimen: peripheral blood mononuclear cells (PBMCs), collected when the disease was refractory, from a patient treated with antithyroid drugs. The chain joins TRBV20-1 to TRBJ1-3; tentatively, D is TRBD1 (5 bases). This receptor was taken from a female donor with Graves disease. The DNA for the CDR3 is TGCAGTGCTAGAGATACCCCAGGGTCTGGAAACACCATATATTTT. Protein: CSARDTPGSGNTIYF.